The 19 T cell receptor beta chains below come from one sample, sequenced in a study of shared clonotypes between healthy human individuals. Profiled with immunoSEQ multiplex PCR; TCRdb holds only in-frame clones, not every one. Here the sample spans 850,000 to 1,100,000 clones, around 77% being singletons. Sample: memory CD4+ T cells from PBMCs. Subset noted: CD45RA-negative fraction. The source of these receptors is a man in his late teens or twenties in good health. Some clones in this sample may be carry-over from other donors' samples.

In its sample, this clone was seen once. The rearrangement links TRBV28 to TRBJ1-3, with no clear D. This CDR3 has 14 amino acids. The germline V and J ends were trimmed by 2 bases and 9 bases, with 14 bases remaining between them. Per germline, CDR1 MDHEN and CDR2 SYDVKM. The DNA for the CDR3 is TGTGCCAGCAGTTTAAAGAGACTTGCGGGCACCATATATTTT. Its translation: CASSLKRLAGTIYF.

The rearrangement uses TRBV9 and TRBJ2-3; D remains ambiguous. The CDR3 loop spans 13 amino acids. The V and J ends lost 2 bases and 4 bases respectively, with 8 bases between them. CDR1 is SGDLS, CDR2 YYNGEE, per germline. The CDR3 DNA reads as TGTGCCAGCAGCGTTGGGTACGCAGATACGCAGTATTTT. Residues: CASSVGYADTQYF.

The J gene is TRBJ2-7, the V gene TRBV5-1, with D perhaps being TRBD1 or TRBD2 (5 bases each). The ends were cut back, 1 base at V and 6 bases at J, with 11 bases in the middle. This CDR3 contains 13 residues. Germline lookup yields CDR1 SGHRS and CDR2 YFSETQ. CDR3 sequence reads: CASSLNWGSEQYF. CDR3 DNA: TGCGCCAGCAGCTTGAACTGGGGGTCCGAGCAGTACTTC. The full variable domain, in which reference TRBV5-1 and TRBJ2-7 provide the parts outside the CDR3, is KAGVTQTPRYLIKTRGQQVTLSCSPISGHRSVSWYQQTPGQGLQFLFEYFSETQRNKGNFPGRFSGRQFSNSRSEMNVSTLELGDSALYLCASSLNWGSEQYFGPGTRLTVT.

This clone was observed a single time. The chain joins TRBV4-1 to TRBJ2-7, with D possibly called TRBD1 or TRBD2 (5 bases each). Trimming pared 2 bases from V and 5 bases from J, leaving 22 bases between. There are 17 residues in the CDR3. Looked up from germline, CDR1 is MGHRA and CDR2 is YSYEKL. CDR3 region: CASSQTPGPPTPHEQYF. CDR3 coding DNA: TGCGCCAGCAGCCAAACTCCGGGGCCCCCCACTCCCCACGAGCAGTACTTC.

The chain joins TRBV14 to TRBJ2-3, with 14 bases that match TRBD2. With V trimmed by 5 bases and J by 4 bases, 5 bases remained unmatched. Germline CDR1 SGHDN, CDR2 FVKESK. The CDR3 runs 16 residues. The CDR3 region is CASSSGLAGVADTQYF. Written as DNA, the CDR3 is TGTGCCAGCAGCTCGGGACTAGCGGGAGTGGCAGATACGCAGTATTTT.

The rearrangement uses TRBV7-9 and TRBJ2-7; TRBD2 matches at 9 bases. The CDR3 runs 17 residues. CDR1 and CDR2 from the germline V gene are SEHNR and FQNEAQ (reference sequence). The V segment lost 5 bases and the J segment 1 base; nucleotides outside the gene matches: 12. The CDR3: CASSPFQGLAGSYEQYF. The CDR3 DNA reads as TGTGCCAGCAGCCCGTTTCAGGGACTAGCCGGGTCCTACGAGCAGTACTTC.

The chain couples TRBV6-6 to TRBJ1-6, with a tentative D call TRBD1 (6 bases). The CDR3 contains 15 residues. The germline gives CDR1 MNHNY, CDR2 SVGAGI (reference sequence). V was cut by 4 bases and J by 7 bases, with 14 bases left in between. CDR3: CASSLTRGGNSPLHF. CDR3 sequence (DNA): TGTGCCAGCAGTTTGACCAGAGGGGGAAATTCACCCCTCCACTTT.

This clone was seen only a few times. Other nucleotide sequences in the sample specify the same CDR3. This chain uses TRBV7-3 with TRBJ2-2, with D unresolved. Trimming shortened V by 2 bases and J by 6 bases, and 10 bases separated the two germline ends. In germline, CDR1 is SGHTA, CDR2 FQGTGA. The length of the CDR3 is 14 residues. CDR3 sequence (DNA): TGTGCCAGCAGCTTATCCGGTGGGCCCGGGGAGCTGTTTTTT. Residues: CASSLSGGPGELFF.

The sample holds a few counts of this clone. V and J are TRBV18 and TRBJ2-1, with unresolved D. From germline, CDR1 is KGHSH and CDR2 LQKENI. The CDR3 sequence is 13 residues long. Between the trimmed V and J ends, which lost 2 bases and 10 bases, there was a span of 12 bases. CDR3 loop: CASSPESGAEQFF. In nucleotides, the CDR3 is TGTGCCAGCTCACCAGAGTCGGGTGCAGAGCAGTTCTTC.

CDR3 in DNA: TGTGCCAGCAGTTTGAGAATGAGGGACGGCACAGATACGCAGTATTTT. This encodes CASSLRMRDGTDTQYF. V and J are TRBV27 and TRBJ2-3; TRBD1 or TRBD2 may be the D gene (5 bases each). The ends were cut back, 3 bases at V and 1 base at J, with 14 bases in the middle. The CDR3 has 16 amino acids. Per the germline V gene, CDR1 is MNHEY and CDR2 is SMNVEV (reference sequence).

This clone was observed at least ten times. The chain is built from TRBV6-4 and TRBJ2-7, with D perhaps matching TRBD1 (5 bases). Trimming took off 7 bases at V and 2 bases at J, with 18 bases between the two ends. This CDR3 region has 15 residues. Looked up from germline, CDR1 is MRHNA and CDR2 is SNTAGT. CDR3 amino acids: CASISYFDSPYEQYF. The DNA for the CDR3 is TGTGCCAGCATCTCCTATTTCGACAGCCCCTACGAGCAGTACTTC.

V gene TRBV28 combines with J gene TRBJ2-1, with TRBD1 identical over 10 bases. This CDR3 region has 12 residues. Trimming at V came to 6 bases and at J to 10 bases, leaving 3 bases not matched to a gene. In germline, CDR1 is MDHEN, CDR2 SYDVKM. DNA of the CDR3: TGTGCCAGCAGCCGGGACAGGGGAGAGCAGTTCTTC. Translated: CASSRDRGEQFF.

The rearrangement uses TRBV6-1 and TRBJ2-1, with 7 bases aligning to TRBD2. Germline V gene data show CDR1 as MNHNS and CDR2 as SASEGT. Trimming removed 6 bases from V and 0 bases from J; junction bases left unmatched: 5. This CDR3 comprises 15 residues. CDR3 in DNA: TGTGCCAGCAGACTAGCGAGGAGCTCCTACAATGAGCAGTTCTTC. This sequence encodes CASRLARSSYNEQFF.

This clone was observed a few times. V usage is TRBV4-1 and J usage is TRBJ2-1; D possibly corresponds to TRBD2 (6 bases). The CDR3 sequence is 13 residues long. V was shortened by 2 bases and J by 9 bases, with 11 bases between the two germline ends. CDR1 is MGHRA, CDR2 YSYEKL, per germline. DNA for the CDR3: TGCGCCAGCAGCCAAATTGCGGGAAGTGAGCAGTTCTTC. The encoded protein is CASSQIAGSEQFF.

This chain joins TRBV7-3 and TRBJ2-1, with D maybe TRBD2 (6 bases). This CDR3 region has 17 residues. V lost 5 bases and J 0 bases, leaving 17 bases between the germline ends. Germline CDR1 reads SGHTA; CDR2 reads FQGTGA. The CDR3 loop reads CASSPKSSESSYNEQFF. CDR3 sequence (DNA): TGTGCCAGCAGCCCGAAATCTAGCGAGAGCTCCTACAATGAGCAGTTCTTC.

The gene calls are TRBV16 and TRBJ1-4; 10 bases match TRBD1. This CDR3 region has 15 residues. The V segment lost 4 bases and the J segment 8 bases; nucleotides outside the gene matches: 7. CDR1 KGHSY and CDR2 FQNENV come from the germline V gene. The CDR3 is CASSPTGGAGEKLFF. In DNA, the CDR3 is TGTGCCAGCAGCCCGACAGGGGGCGCGGGCGAAAAACTGTTTTTT.

This clone came up a few times. The genes are TRBV7-6 and TRBJ2-1, with 9 nucleotides matching TRBD1. The length of the CDR3 is 15 residues. V gave up 4 bases and J gave up 10 bases; unmatched junction bases: 11. Germline V gives CDR1 SGHVS, CDR2 FNYEAQ. CDR3 nucleotide sequence: TGTGCCAGCAGCTCGGAAGACAGGGGGGGCGCGGAGCAGTTCTTC. Translated, it gives CASSSEDRGGAEQFF.

V usage is TRBV21-1 and J usage is TRBJ2-1; the table's D gene call, TRBD2, was not cross checked with the DNA. TRBV21-1 is assigned pseudogene status. CDR3 size: 9 residues. The CDR3: CASVREQFF. Written as DNA, the CDR3 is TGTGCCAGCGTTCGTGAGCAGTTCTTC.

This clone was seen ten or more times. CDR3 protein: CASGTGDTEAFF. In nucleotides, the CDR3 is TGTGCTAGTGGTACAGGGGACACTGAAGCTTTCTTT. The chain links TRBV12-5 to TRBJ1-1; TRBD1 matches at 7 bases. The CDR3 has 12 residues. The ends lost 5 bases at V and 3 bases at J; junction bases unmatched: 0. Germline assignment: CDR1 LGHNT and CDR2 FRNRAP.